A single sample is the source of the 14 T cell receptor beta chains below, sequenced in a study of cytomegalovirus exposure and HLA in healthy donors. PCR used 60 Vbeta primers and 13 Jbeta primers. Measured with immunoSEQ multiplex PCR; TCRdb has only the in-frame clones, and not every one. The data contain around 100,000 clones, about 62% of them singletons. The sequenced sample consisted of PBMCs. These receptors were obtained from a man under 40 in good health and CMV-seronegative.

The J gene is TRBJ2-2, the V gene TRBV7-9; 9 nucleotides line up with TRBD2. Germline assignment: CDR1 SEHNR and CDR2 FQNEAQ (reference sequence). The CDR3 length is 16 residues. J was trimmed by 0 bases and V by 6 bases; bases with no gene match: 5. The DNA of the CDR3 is TGTGCCAGCAGGGGAGGACTAGCGTCGAACACCGGGGAGCTGTTTTTT. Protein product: CASRGGLASNTGELFF.

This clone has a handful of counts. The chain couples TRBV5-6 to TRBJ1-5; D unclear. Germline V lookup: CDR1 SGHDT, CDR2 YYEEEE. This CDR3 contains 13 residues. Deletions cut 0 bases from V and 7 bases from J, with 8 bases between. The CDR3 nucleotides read TGTGCCAGCAGCTTGGGAGGCGGACAGCCCCAGCATTTT. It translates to CASSLGGGQPQHF. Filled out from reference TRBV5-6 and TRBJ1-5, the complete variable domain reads DAGVTQSPTHLIKTRGQQVTLRCSPKSGHDTVSWYQQALGQGPQFIFQYYEEEERQRGNFPDRFSGHQFPNYSSELNVNALLLGDSALYLCASSLGGGQPQHFGDGTRLSIL.

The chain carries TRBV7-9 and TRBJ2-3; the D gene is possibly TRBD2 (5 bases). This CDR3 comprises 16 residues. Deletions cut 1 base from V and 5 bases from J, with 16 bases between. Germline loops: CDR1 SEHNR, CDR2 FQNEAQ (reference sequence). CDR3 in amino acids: CASSLGGSGGLDTQYF. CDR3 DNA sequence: TGTGCCAGCAGCTTAGGCGGCAGCGGTGGGTTAGATACGCAGTATTTT.

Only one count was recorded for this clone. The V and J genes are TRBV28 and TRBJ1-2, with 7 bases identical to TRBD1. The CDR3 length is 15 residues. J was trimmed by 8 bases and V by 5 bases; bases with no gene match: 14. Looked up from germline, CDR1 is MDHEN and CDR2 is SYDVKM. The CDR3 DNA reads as TGTGCCAGCAGTCCCCGGGACAGAGCTATTAGGGGCTACACCTTC. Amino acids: CASSPRDRAIRGYTF.

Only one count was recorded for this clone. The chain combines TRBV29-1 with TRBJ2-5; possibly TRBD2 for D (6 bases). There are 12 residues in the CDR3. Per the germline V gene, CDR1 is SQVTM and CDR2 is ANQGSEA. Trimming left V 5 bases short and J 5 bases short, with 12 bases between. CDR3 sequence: CSVSREVETQYF. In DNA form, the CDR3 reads TGCAGCGTTAGCAGGGAGGTCGAGACCCAGTACTTC. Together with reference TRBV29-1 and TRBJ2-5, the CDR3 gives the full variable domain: SAVISQKPSRDICQRGTSLTIQCQVDSQVTMMFWYRQQPGQSLTLIATANQGSEATYESGFVIDKFPISRPNLTFSTLTVSNMSPEDSSIYLCSVSREVETQYFGPGTRLLVL.

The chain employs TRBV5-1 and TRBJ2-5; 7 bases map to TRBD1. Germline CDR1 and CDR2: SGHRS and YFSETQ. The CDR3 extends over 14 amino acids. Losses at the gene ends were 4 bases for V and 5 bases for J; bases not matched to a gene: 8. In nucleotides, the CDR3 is TGCGCCAGCAGCCCAGAGACAGGGAAGGAGACCCAGTACTTC. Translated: CASSPETGKETQYF. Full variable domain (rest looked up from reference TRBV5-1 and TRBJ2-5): KAGVTQTPRYLIKTRGQQVTLSCSPISGHRSVSWYQQTPGQGLQFLFEYFSETQRNKGNFPGRFSGRQFSNSRSEMNVSTLELGDSALYLCASSPETGKETQYFGPGTRLLVL.

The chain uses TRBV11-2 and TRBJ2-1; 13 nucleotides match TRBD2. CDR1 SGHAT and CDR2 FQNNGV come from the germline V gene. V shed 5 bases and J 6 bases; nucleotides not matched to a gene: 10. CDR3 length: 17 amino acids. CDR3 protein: CASSPPLAGGVLNEQFF. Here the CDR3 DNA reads TGTGCCAGCAGCCCGCCACTAGCGGGAGGGGTTCTCAATGAGCAGTTCTTC.

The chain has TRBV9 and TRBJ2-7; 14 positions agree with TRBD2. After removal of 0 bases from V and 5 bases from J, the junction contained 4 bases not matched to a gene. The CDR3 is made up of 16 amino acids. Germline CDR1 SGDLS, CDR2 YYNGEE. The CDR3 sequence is CASSVGEGLAGDEQYF. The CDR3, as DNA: TGTGCCAGCAGCGTAGGTGAGGGACTAGCGGGAGACGAGCAGTACTTC.

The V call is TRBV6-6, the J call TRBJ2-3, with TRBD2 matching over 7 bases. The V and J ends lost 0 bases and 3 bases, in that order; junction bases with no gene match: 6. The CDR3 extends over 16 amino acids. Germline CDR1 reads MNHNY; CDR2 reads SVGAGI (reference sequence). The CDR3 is CASSYSIGGWTDTQYF. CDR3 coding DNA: TGTGCCAGCAGTTACTCGATCGGGGGGTGGACAGATACGCAGTATTTT.

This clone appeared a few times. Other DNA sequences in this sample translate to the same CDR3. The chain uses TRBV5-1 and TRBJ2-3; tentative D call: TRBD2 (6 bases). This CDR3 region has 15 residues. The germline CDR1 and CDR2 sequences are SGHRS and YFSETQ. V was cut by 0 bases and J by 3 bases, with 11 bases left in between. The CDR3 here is CASSLAGVGTDTQYF. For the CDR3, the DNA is TGCGCCAGCAGCTTGGCGGGAGTGGGGACAGATACGCAGTATTTT.

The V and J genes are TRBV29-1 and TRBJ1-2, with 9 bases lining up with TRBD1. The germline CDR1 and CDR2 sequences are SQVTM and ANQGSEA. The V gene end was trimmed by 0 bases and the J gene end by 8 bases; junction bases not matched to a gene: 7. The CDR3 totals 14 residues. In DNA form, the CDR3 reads TGCAGCGTTGAAGATCCTAGGACAGGGGAGGGCTACACCTTC. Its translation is CSVEDPRTGEGYTF.

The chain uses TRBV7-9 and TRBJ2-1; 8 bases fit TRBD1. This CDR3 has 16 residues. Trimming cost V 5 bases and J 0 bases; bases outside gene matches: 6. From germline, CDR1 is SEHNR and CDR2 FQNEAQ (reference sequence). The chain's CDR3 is CASSGRQGSSYNEQFF. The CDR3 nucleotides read TGTGCCAGCAGCGGGCGACAGGGGAGCTCCTACAATGAGCAGTTCTTC.

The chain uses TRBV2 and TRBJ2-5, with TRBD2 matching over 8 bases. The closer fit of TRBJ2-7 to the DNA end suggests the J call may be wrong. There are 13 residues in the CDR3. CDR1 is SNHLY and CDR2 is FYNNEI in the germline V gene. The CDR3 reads CASRSGTRDEQYF. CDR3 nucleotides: TGTGCCAGCAGATCCGGGACTAGGGACGAGCAGTACTTC.

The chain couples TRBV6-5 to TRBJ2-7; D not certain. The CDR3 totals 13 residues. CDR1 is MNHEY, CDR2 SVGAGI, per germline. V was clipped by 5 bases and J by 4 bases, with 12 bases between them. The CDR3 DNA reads TGTGCCAGCAGTCGAGAAAGCATGTACGAGCAGTACTTC. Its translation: CASSRESMYEQYF.